Included here is one TCR beta chain sequence, with context. Its target is not known. The CDR3 sequence is 16 residues long. CDR1 MNHEY and CDR2 SVGAGI come from the germline V gene. Trimming removed 6 bases at V and 0 bases at J, with 18 bases between. The entry originates in a study of blood T cells in healthy people across ages. Study-wide points: The study lacked donor CMV status, which possibly confounded expanded clonotype changes.

Alongside a J-beta primer mix, a sample-barcoded 5' primer served in a second PCR lasting about 7 to 12 cycles. TCRdb fed the 5' RACE reads into MiXCR, producing one record per CDR3 protein. The sample carries about 690,000 distinct CDR3 sequences, roughly 41% recorded once. Per-sample yields of isolated PBMCs were at least 6 million. The sample was blood. This TCR was sampled from a man aged 80 or over in good health. The V and J genes are TRBV6-5 and TRBJ2-7; D is possibly TRBD2 (6 bases). The CDR3 DNA reads as TGTGCCAGCAGGCGGGGTAGCGGTTCTATCTCCTACGAGCAGTACTTC. This translates into CASRRGSGSISYEQYF.